Presented here are 32 T cell receptor beta chains from one specimen sequenced in a study of T cell changes during pregnancy in multiple sclerosis. Profiled with immunoSEQ multiplex PCR; TCRdb holds only in-frame clones, not every one. The sample holds tens of thousands of clones, about 91% seen once. The sequences come from CD8+ T cells from peripheral blood mononuclear cells, collected in the second trimester of pregnancy. The receptors shown here come from a female donor with multiple sclerosis, enrolled in a pregnancy study.

This clone has just one count. This chain joins TRBV4-3 and TRBJ1-2; unclear D gene. Trimming pared 8 bases from V and 6 bases from J, leaving 13 bases between. There are 12 residues in the CDR3. The germline V gene has CDR1 LGHNA and CDR2 YSLEER. The CDR3 reads CASSGQSHGYTF. CDR3 in DNA: TGCGCCAGCTCGGGTCAGTCCCATGGCTACACCTTC.

The chain is built from TRBV6-5 and TRBJ1-6; the D gene is possibly TRBD1 (5 bases). The CDR3 loop spans 16 amino acids. Germline-derived CDR1 and CDR2 are MNHEY and SVGAGI. V lost 2 bases and J lost 8, with 16 bases in between. DNA of the CDR3: TGTGCCAGCAGTTACAAAACGAGGGACTCCTATTCACCCCTCCACTTT. The encoded protein is CASSYKTRDSYSPLHF.

The CDR3 here is CASSPGTGGAETQYF. The CDR3 bases are TGTGCCAGCAGCCCCGGGACAGGGGGCGCGGAGACCCAGTACTTC. The chain links TRBV7-2 to TRBJ2-5; 12 positions agree with TRBD1. The junction had 6 bases not matched to a gene; V was cut back by 5 bases and J by 5 bases. Germline lookup yields CDR1 SGHTA and CDR2 FQGNSA. The CDR3 is 15 residues long.

This clone was recorded once. The CDR3 DNA is TGTGCCAGCTCCCCGACAGGGGACTATGGCTACACCTTC. Its protein product is CASSPTGDYGYTF. V gene TRBV9 combines with J gene TRBJ1-2; 8 bases are a match to TRBD1. The V and J ends lost 7 bases and 3 bases, in that order; junction bases with no gene match: 5. Germline CDR1 is SGDLS and CDR2 is YYNGEE. CDR3 size: 13 residues.

Here the CDR3 DNA reads TGTGCCAGCAGCGCCACAGGGGCCCCCACCTACGAGCAGTACTTC. It specifies CASSATGAPTYEQYF. The V and J genes are TRBV9 and TRBJ2-7, with 7 bases that match TRBD1. V gave up 3 bases and J gave up 2 bases; unmatched junction bases: 8. The germline CDR1 and CDR2 sequences are SGDLS and YYNGEE. The CDR3 is 15 amino acids.

The CDR3: CASSLVPPGGSYEQYF. The CDR3 nucleotides read TGTGCCAGCAGCTTGGTCCCACCGGGGGGTAGCTACGAGCAGTACTTC. The gene calls are TRBV5-4 and TRBJ2-7; the match to TRBD2 covers 7 bases. CDR1 is SGHNT, CDR2 YYREEE, per germline (reference sequence). J was trimmed by 3 bases and V by 0 bases; bases with no gene match: 9. CDR3 length: 16 residues.

Notes on this clone: Compared with germline, one end of the junction differs, possibly owing to a read error. This chain joins TRBV6-1 and TRBJ1-5; TRBD1 might be the D (6 bases). In germline, CDR1 is MNHNS, CDR2 SASEGT. The CDR3 runs 15 residues. The CDR3 region is CASNEWGGAGQPQHF. CDR3 DNA: TGTGCCAGCAATGAATGGGGGGGCGCCGGTCAGCCCCAGCATTTT.

This chain connects TRBV5-1 to TRBJ2-3; D is perhaps TRBD2 (6 bases). CDR3 length: 18 residues. Looked up from germline, CDR1 is SGHRS and CDR2 is YFSETQ. With 0 bases removed from V and 2 bases from J, the gap between germline ends came to 19 bases. The CDR3 spells CASSLVPFLGDFTDTQYF. In nucleotides, the CDR3 is TGCGCCAGCAGCTTGGTCCCCTTTTTAGGGGACTTCACAGATACGCAGTATTTT.

This chain joins TRBV4-2 and TRBJ2-3; 9 nucleotides agree with TRBD2. CDR1 is LGHNA and CDR2 is YNFKEQ in the germline V gene. Unmatched junction bases numbered 6, after V lost 0 bases and J lost 5 bases. This CDR3 spans 16 amino acids. This CDR3 reads CASSQEVAGAVDTQYF. The CDR3 DNA is TGTGCCAGCAGCCAAGAAGTAGCGGGGGCGGTAGATACGCAGTATTTT.

The J gene is TRBJ2-1, the V gene TRBV11-3, with 7 bases matching TRBD2. Germline loops: CDR1 SGHNT, CDR2 YENEEA. CDR3 length: 16 residues. V lost 1 base to trimming and J lost 0 bases; unmatched junction nucleotides: 3. This chain's CDR3 is CASSLAPGGSYNEQFF. The CDR3 coding sequence is TGTGCCAGCAGCTTAGCCCCGGGGGGCTCCTACAATGAGCAGTTCTTC.

This chain connects TRBV4-3 to TRBJ1-3; possible D gene TRBD1, 5 bases. V was cut by 4 bases and J by 8 bases, with 6 bases left in between. CDR3 length: 11 amino acids. The germline gives CDR1 LGHNA, CDR2 YSLEER. This chain's CDR3 is CASSPGDTIYF. CDR3 coding DNA: TGCGCCAGCAGCCCGGGGGACACCATATATTTT.

V gene TRBV7-9 combines with J gene TRBJ1-2, with D perhaps matching TRBD1 (5 bases). Trimming left V 3 bases short and J 5 bases short, with 13 bases between. The CDR3 consists of 14 residues. Germline assignment: CDR1 SEHNR and CDR2 FQNEAQ (reference sequence). The CDR3 DNA reads TGTGCCAGCAGCTTTGACGCAGGGACTTATGGCTACACCTTC. It translates to CASSFDAGTYGYTF.

The chain carries TRBV10-3 and TRBJ2-7, with D perhaps matching TRBD1 (6 bases). The length of the CDR3 is 13 residues. The V gene's germline CDR1 is ENHRY and CDR2 SYGVKD. Between the trimmed V and J ends, which lost 1 base and 7 bases, there was a span of 11 bases. The CDR3 protein is CAISELTGGEQYF. In nucleotides, the CDR3 is TGTGCCATCAGTGAGTTGACAGGTGGGGAGCAGTACTTC.

The gene calls are TRBV10-3 and TRBJ2-1; tentative D call: TRBD1 (5 bases). CDR3 length: 12 amino acids. The ends were cut back, 2 bases at V and 9 bases at J, with 8 bases in the middle. Germline V gene lookup returns CDR1 ENHRY and CDR2 SYGVKD. The CDR3 bases are TGTGCCATCAGTGAGGGGGCTGGTGAGCAGTTCTTC. It yields the protein CAISEGAGEQFF.

This chain uses TRBV6-1 with TRBJ2-5; D is perhaps TRBD2 (5 bases). V gave up 0 bases and J gave up 1 base, with 9 bases separating them. There are 15 residues in the CDR3. Germline lookup yields CDR1 MNHNS and CDR2 SASEGT. The CDR3 is CASSEAPGSQETQYF. The CDR3 DNA is TGTGCCAGCAGTGAAGCCCCGGGGTCCCAAGAGACCCAGTACTTC.

This chain links TRBV27 with TRBJ2-7, with TRBD2 matching over 7 bases. Germline assignment: CDR1 MNHEY and CDR2 SMNVEV (reference sequence). Trimming cost V 2 bases and J 5 bases; bases outside gene matches: 0. The CDR3 is 12 residues long. The CDR3 loop reads CASSLGGDEQYF. Written as DNA, the CDR3 is TGTGCCAGCAGTTTAGGGGGGGACGAGCAGTACTTC.

The rearrangement uses TRBV14 and TRBJ1-2; a possible D gene is TRBD1 (5 bases). Germline V gene data show CDR1 as SGHDN and CDR2 as FVKESK. Trimming shortened V by 1 base and J by 5 bases, and 8 bases separated the two germline ends. The CDR3 runs to 13 residues. CDR3 protein: CASSQAGGYGYTF. CDR3 DNA: TGTGCCAGCAGCCAAGCTGGGGGGTATGGCTACACCTTC.

This rearrangement joins TRBV9 to TRBJ1-1; the D gene is possibly TRBD1 (5 bases). The CDR3 is made up of 13 amino acids. V gave up 0 bases and J gave up 4 bases, with 7 bases separating them. The V gene's germline CDR1 is SGDLS and CDR2 YYNGEE. DNA of the CDR3: TGTGCCAGCAGCGTAGGTGGGGCCACTGAAGCTTTCTTT. Protein sequence: CASSVGGATEAFF.

This chain joins TRBV6-4 and TRBJ2-2; tentative D call: TRBD2 (5 bases). Germline values: CDR1 MRHNA, CDR2 SNTAGT. The CDR3 covers 14 residues. The V end was cut by 3 bases, the J end by 1 base, with 6 bases between. This chain's CDR3 is CASSDGGNTGELFF. The CDR3 DNA is TGTGCCAGCAGTGATGGAGGGAACACCGGGGAGCTGTTTTTT.

The J gene is TRBJ2-7, the V gene TRBV7-2; D not resolved. V was shortened by 4 bases and J by 3 bases, with 16 bases between the two germline ends. CDR1 and CDR2 (germline): SGHTA, FQGNSA. The CDR3 has 15 amino acids. For the CDR3, the DNA is TGTGCCAGCAGCTCCTCCGCGGCGGCTAACTACGAGCAGTACTTC. Its translation: CASSSSAAANYEQYF.

The V call is TRBV4-3, the J call TRBJ1-1; 8 bases agree with TRBD1. V lost 0 bases, J lost 0 bases, and 6 bases stayed unmatched. There are 17 residues in the CDR3. The V gene's germline CDR1 is LGHNA and CDR2 YSLEER. The CDR3, as DNA: TGCGCCAGCAGCCAAGAGGGCAGGGGGCCGCTGAACACTGAAGCTTTCTTT. Residues: CASSQEGRGPLNTEAFF.

The V call is TRBV5-6, the J call TRBJ2-1; D is ambiguous. Trimming took off 0 bases at V and 0 bases at J, with 10 bases between the two ends. This CDR3 comprises 16 residues. Germline values: CDR1 SGHDT, CDR2 YYEEEE. The CDR3 reads CASSLAPSSSYNEQFF. The CDR3 region has the DNA TGTGCCAGCAGCTTGGCCCCATCGAGCTCCTACAATGAGCAGTTCTTC.

This chain's CDR3 is CASSEFSRDQPQHF. The CDR3 DNA reads TGTGCCAGCAGTGAATTTTCCAGGGATCAGCCCCAGCATTTT. The chain employs TRBV25-1 and TRBJ1-5, with D perhaps TRBD1 (5 bases). Germline V CDR1 and CDR2: MGHDK, SYGVNS. This CDR3 is 14 amino acids long. V dropped 1 base and J dropped 5 bases, with 9 bases sitting between them.

This chain uses TRBV2 with TRBJ2-3; 9 bases line up with TRBD1. This CDR3 contains 13 residues. Germline V gene sequence: CDR1 SNHLY, CDR2 FYNNEI. V trimming: 8 bases; J trimming: 5 bases; junction bases outside the gene matches: 5. The CDR3 reads CASLRTGEDTQYF. In DNA form, the CDR3 reads TGTGCCAGCTTGAGGACAGGGGAAGATACGCAGTATTTT.

V is TRBV29-1 and J is TRBJ1-4; D gene unclear. Germline CDR1 reads SQVTM; CDR2 reads ANQGSEA. V lost 0 bases and J 2 bases, leaving 10 bases between the germline ends. CDR3 size: 15 residues. Here the CDR3 reads CSVEEYGETNEKLFF. The CDR3 nucleotides read TGCAGCGTTGAAGAATACGGGGAGACTAATGAAAAACTGTTTTTT.

The chain has TRBV27 and TRBJ1-3, with D perhaps matching TRBD1 (5 bases). This CDR3 region has 12 residues. CDR1 and CDR2 (germline): MNHEY, SMNVEV (reference sequence). V lost 2 bases to trimming and J lost 14 bases, with 13 bases between them. The CDR3 spells CASSLIGGELYF. Written as DNA, the CDR3 is TGTGCCAGCAGTTTAATTGGGGGGGAACTATATTTT.

J is TRBJ1-1 and V is TRBV19, with unresolved D. Germline assignment: CDR1 LNHDA and CDR2 SQIVND (reference sequence). The CDR3 contains 14 residues. V gave up 1 base and J gave up 1 base, with 7 bases separating them. The DNA of the CDR3 is TGTGCCAGTAGTATAGCCACGGGGAACACTGAAGCTTTCTTT. Translating gives CASSIATGNTEAFF.

The count of this clone is one. The chain couples TRBV19 to TRBJ2-7, with D possibly matching TRBD2 (6 bases). The CDR3 runs to 10 residues. Trimming stripped 8 bases from V and 4 bases from J, with 6 bases between. Germline V gene sequence: CDR1 LNHDA, CDR2 SQIVND (reference sequence). The CDR3 nucleotides read TGTGCCAGTGGGGGGTACGAGCAGTACTTC. Amino acid sequence: CASGGYEQYF.

The chain uses TRBV6-1 and TRBJ2-5, with D tentatively TRBD2 (5 bases). Germline CDR1 and CDR2: MNHNS and SASEGT. This CDR3 is 13 amino acids long. The V and J ends lost 3 bases and 6 bases respectively, with 11 bases between them. CDR3 residues: CASSDVVGKTQYF. The CDR3 DNA reads TGTGCCAGCAGTGATGTCGTCGGGAAGACCCAGTACTTC.

The genes are TRBV6-5 and TRBJ2-5; possibly TRBD1 for D (5 bases). The germline V gene encodes CDR1 MNHEY and CDR2 SVGAGI. Trimming stripped 0 bases from V and 5 bases from J, with 13 bases between. The length of the CDR3 is 15 residues. CDR3 sequence (DNA): TGTGCCAGCAGTTACTCGCAGGGTGCTGGGGAGACCCAGTACTTC. This translates into CASSYSQGAGETQYF.

The gene calls are TRBV5-6 and TRBJ1-2; no reliable D call. Germline V CDR1 and CDR2: SGHDT, YYEEEE. The CDR3 consists of 14 residues. Between the trimmed V and J ends, which lost 2 bases and 0 bases, there was a span of 8 bases. CDR3 bases: TGTGCCAGCAGCTTATACGGAGCTAACTATGGCTACACCTTC. Translating it yields CASSLYGANYGYTF.

A single count supports this clone. The chain is built from TRBV25-1 and TRBJ1-1; D is perhaps TRBD1 (6 bases). Trimming removed 5 bases from V and 1 base from J, with 11 bases in between. Looked up from germline, CDR1 is MGHDK and CDR2 is SYGVNS. This CDR3 has 14 amino acids. The CDR3 here is CASSPRGSNTEAFF. CDR3 nucleotides: TGTGCCAGCAGTCCAAGGGGGTCGAACACTGAAGCTTTCTTT.